The 15 T cell receptor beta chains reported below all come from one sample, sequenced in a study of identical twins. TCRdb recomputed calls from the 5' RACE reads with MiXCR, one row per CDR3 protein. This sample has 500,000 to 650,000 distinct CDR3 sequences, with 20% to 25% found just once. This same sample was also taken into another study, of yellow fever vaccine responses in identical twins.

The sample was CD4+ T cells sorted from blood. These receptors originate from a woman under 30 in good health.

There are a few counts of this clonotype. The chain joins TRBV11-2 to TRBJ2-7; D is possibly TRBD1 (5 bases). V gave up 2 bases and J gave up 2 bases, with 10 bases separating them. The CDR3 runs to 14 residues. Germline V lookup: CDR1 SGHAT, CDR2 FQNNGV. The CDR3 DNA follows: TGTGCCAGCAGCTTAAGTCAGGGCACCTACGAGCAGTACGTC. Its translation is CASSLSQGTYEQYV.

This clonotype was recorded a few times. V usage is TRBV5-1 and J usage is TRBJ2-3, with TRBD2 identical over 12 bases. The V gene's germline CDR1 is SGHRS and CDR2 YFSETQ. After removal of 4 bases from V and 2 bases from J, the junction contained 5 bases not matched to a gene. The length of the CDR3 is 16 residues. The CDR3 is CASSAGLAGNTDTQYF. Here the CDR3 DNA reads TGCGCCAGCAGCGCCGGACTAGCGGGGAACACAGATACGCAGTATTTT.

This sequence joins TRBV7-2 and TRBJ2-5, with TRBD2 matching over 12 bases. The CDR3 consists of 15 residues. V was pared by 1 base and J by 7 bases, with 4 bases of the junction left unmatched. The germline CDR1 and CDR2 sequences are SGHTA and FQGNSA. CDR3 sequence: CASSLELAGGGTQYF. Here the CDR3 DNA reads TGTGCCAGCAGCTTAGAGCTAGCGGGGGGGGGGACCCAGTACTTC.

The rearrangement links TRBV2 to TRBJ1-6; 11 positions match TRBD1. Germline CDR1 is SNHLY and CDR2 is FYNNEI. The CDR3 contains 13 residues. J was trimmed by 16 bases and V by 6 bases; bases with no gene match: 8. The CDR3 protein is CASRGGQGASLHF. The DNA of the CDR3 is TGTGCCAGCAGGGGCGGACAGGGGGCCTCACTCCACTTT. The complete variable domain, with remaining parts taken from reference TRBV2 and TRBJ1-6, reads EPEVTQTPSHQVTQMGQEVILRCVPISNHLYFYWYRQILGQKVEFLVSFYNNEISEKSEIFDDQFSVERPDGSNFTLKIRSTKLEDSAMYFCASRGGQGASLHFGNGTRLTVT.

This clonotype showed up just a few times. The rearrangement joins TRBV5-1 to TRBJ2-1; TRBD2 matches at 15 bases. This CDR3 contains 17 residues. With V trimmed by 7 bases and J by 0 bases, 5 bases remained unmatched. In germline, CDR1 is SGHRS, CDR2 YFSETQ. CDR3 protein: CASQGLAGGSSYNEQFF. The CDR3 nucleotides are TGCGCCAGCCAGGGACTAGCGGGGGGAAGCTCCTACAATGAGCAGTTCTTC.

V and J are TRBV7-8 and TRBJ1-2; D is unresolved. This CDR3 has 14 amino acids. Trimming removed 1 base from V and 0 bases from J, with 6 bases in between. Per germline, CDR1 SGHVS and CDR2 FQNEAQ. CDR3 nucleotides: TGTGCCAGCAGCTTAGACGGGACTAACTATGGCTACACCTTC. It specifies CASSLDGTNYGYTF. Complete variable domain (other parts from reference TRBV7-8 and TRBJ1-2): GAGVSQSPRYKVAKRGQDVALRCDPISGHVSLFWYQQALGQGPEFLTYFQNEAQLDKSGLPSDRFFAERPEGSVSTLKIQRTQQEDSAVYLCASSLDGTNYGYTFGSGTRLTVV.

The chain carries TRBV25-1 and TRBJ2-1; the D gene is possibly TRBD2 (5 bases). In germline, CDR1 is MGHDK, CDR2 SYGVNS. The CDR3 consists of 12 residues. Trimming left V 3 bases short and J 10 bases short, with 10 bases between. The CDR3 loop is CASSEVANEQFF. The CDR3 DNA follows: TGTGCCAGCAGTGAGGTAGCGAACGAGCAGTTCTTC.

This clonotype occurred a few times. The V and J genes are TRBV5-1 and TRBJ2-1; 8 nucleotides align to TRBD2. Germline CDR1 reads SGHRS; CDR2 reads YFSETQ. The V segment lost 1 base and the J segment 7 bases; nucleotides outside the gene matches: 7. The CDR3 totals 15 residues. In DNA form, the CDR3 reads TGCGCCAGCAGCTTGTCGGGGGGGGCTGGTAATGAGCAGTTCTTC. Amino acids: CASSLSGGAGNEQFF. The whole variable domain, filled in from reference TRBV5-1 and TRBJ2-1, reads KAGVTQTPRYLIKTRGQQVTLSCSPISGHRSVSWYQQTPGQGLQFLFEYFSETQRNKGNFPGRFSGRQFSNSRSEMNVSTLELGDSALYLCASSLSGGAGNEQFFGPGTRLTVL.

This clonotype was observed a handful of times. The chain links TRBV7-6 to TRBJ2-7; D possibly matches TRBD1 or TRBD2 (5 bases each). Germline CDR1 is SGHVS and CDR2 is FNYEAQ. V was clipped by 1 base and J by 0 bases, with 10 bases between them. The CDR3 sequence is 15 residues long. CDR3 residues: CASSLGGTLSYEQYF. In DNA form, the CDR3 reads TGTGCCAGCAGCTTAGGGGGGACCCTCTCCTACGAGCAGTACTTC.

The gene calls are TRBV12-3 or TRBV12-4 and TRBJ2-1, with D possibly being TRBD2 (5 bases). Trimming took 9 bases from V and 3 from J, leaving 12 bases between them. The CDR3 runs 13 residues. The DNA of the CDR3 is TGTGCCAGTACAACCCGGGGCTACAATGAGCAGTTCTTC. This translates into CASTTRGYNEQFF.

This clonotype was counted a few times. The J gene is TRBJ1-6, the V gene TRBV5-1, with D uncertain. The CDR3 sequence is 13 residues long. V dropped 0 bases and J dropped 10 bases, with 8 bases sitting between them. CDR1 is SGHRS, CDR2 YFSETQ, per germline. CDR3 protein: CASSLALGSPLHF. The CDR3 DNA is TGCGCCAGCAGCTTGGCCCTGGGATCACCCCTCCACTTT.

This clonotype was counted between two and nine times. The chain joins TRBV10-3 to TRBJ2-2; 8 bases map to TRBD2. The V gene end was trimmed by 6 bases and the J gene end by 1 base; junction bases not matched to a gene: 1. The CDR3 is 14 amino acids. Germline V lookup: CDR1 ENHRY, CDR2 SYGVKD. The CDR3 sequence: CAIRSGGNTGELFF. Here the CDR3 DNA reads TGTGCCATCAGAAGCGGGGGGAACACCGGGGAGCTGTTTTTT.

The rearrangement links TRBV6-2 or TRBV6-3 to TRBJ2-3; D gene unclear. CDR1 is MNHEY, CDR2 SVGEGT, per germline. V gave up 2 bases and J gave up 0 bases, with 3 bases separating them. This CDR3 has 13 amino acids. CDR3 loop: CASSYPSTDTQYF. The CDR3 coding sequence is TGTGCCAGCAGTTACCCTAGCACAGATACGCAGTATTTT.

The chain combines TRBV7-8 with TRBJ2-7, with 9 bases fitting TRBD2. CDR3 length: 16 amino acids. Trimming cost V 3 bases and J 3 bases; bases outside gene matches: 9. The germline CDR1 and CDR2 sequences are SGHVS and FQNEAQ. The CDR3 sequence: CASSFLGTAGGYEQYF. CDR3 nucleotides: TGTGCCAGCAGCTTTTTGGGAACAGCGGGAGGCTACGAGCAGTACTTC.

The genes are TRBV5-1 and TRBJ2-1, with unresolved D. Trimming pared 2 bases from V and 12 bases from J, leaving 18 bases between. CDR3 size: 14 residues. CDR1 is SGHRS and CDR2 is YFSETQ in the germline V gene. The CDR3 sequence: CASSLAIELSGQFF. The CDR3 DNA sequence: TGCGCCAGCAGCTTAGCAATTGAGTTGAGTGGGCAGTTCTTC.